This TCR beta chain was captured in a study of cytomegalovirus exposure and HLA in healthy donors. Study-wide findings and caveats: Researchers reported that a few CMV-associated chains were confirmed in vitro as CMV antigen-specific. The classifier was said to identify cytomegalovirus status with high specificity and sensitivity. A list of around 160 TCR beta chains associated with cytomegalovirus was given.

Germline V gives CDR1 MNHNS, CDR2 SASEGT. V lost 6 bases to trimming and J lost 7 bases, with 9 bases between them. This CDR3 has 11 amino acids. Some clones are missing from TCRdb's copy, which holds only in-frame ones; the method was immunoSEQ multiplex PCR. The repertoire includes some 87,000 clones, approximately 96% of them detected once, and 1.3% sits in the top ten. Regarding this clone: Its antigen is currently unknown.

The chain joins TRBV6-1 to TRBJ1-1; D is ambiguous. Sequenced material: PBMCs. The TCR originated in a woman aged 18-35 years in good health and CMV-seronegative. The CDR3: CASSLQIEAFF. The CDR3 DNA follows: TGTGCCAGCAGCTTACAGATTGAAGCTTTCTTT.